One TCR beta chain is described in this entry. The germline gives CDR1 SGHAT, CDR2 FQDESV (reference sequence). This CDR3 contains 14 residues. Between the trimmed V and J ends, which lost 3 bases and 5 bases, there was a span of 13 bases. The record originates from a study of blood T cell repertoires in COVID-19. In the source study's methods: Reference gene primers were amplified, and this amplification served to estimate nucleated cell counts. Sequencing was performed with immunoSEQ multiplex PCR; in TCRdb, only in-frame clones are kept and a portion is missing. The V and J calls and the clone size are those of that table, but D and trimming were determined from the DNA. In the table there are about 210,000 clones, 85% of which are singletons. Clinical histories supplied by participants themselves formed the basis of cohort assignment.

This TCR derives from a man aged 40-50 years who had recovered from COVID-19. Sequenced: PBMCs or T cells enriched from blood (not recorded which). V gene TRBV11-1 combines with J gene TRBJ2-5, with TRBD2 as a possible D gene (6 bases). CDR3 region: CASSFREEWETQYF. CDR3 DNA sequence: TGTGCCAGCAGCTTCAGGGAGGAATGGGAGACCCAGTACTTC.